This TCR beta chain was recovered during a study of blood T cells in healthy people across ages. Study background: T cells yielded about one barcoded beta molecule per two cells through template switching.

Only a few counts were recorded for this clonotype. Its specificity is unknown. Broader study findings: Among long-lived donors, naive CD4+ cells were more numerous and diversity higher than in aged donors.

Combining a sample-barcoded 5' primer with a J-beta primer mix, a second PCR ran for about 7 to 12 cycles. TCRdb passed the 5' RACE reads through MiXCR, listing each CDR3 protein once. The sample has around 1,000,000 distinct CDR3 sequences, under 30% seen once. This CDR3 spans 14 amino acids. Trimming took 5 bases from V and 8 from J; bases not matched to a gene: 11. Per the germline V gene, CDR1 is MNHEY and CDR2 is SVGAGI. These data also formed part of another study, on T cells of mothers and their children. This second report adds: cDNA was made from all extracted RNA, around 1.6 ug per 15 ul.

The sample comprised blood. The chain joins TRBV6-5 to TRBJ1-2; 7 bases are shared with TRBD1. This TCR derives from a girl aged 2-10 years in good health. The CDR3 region has the DNA TGTGCCAGCAGTAAGGGGACAGCCAGGAGGGGCTACACCTTC. It encodes CASSKGTARRGYTF.